These 18 T cell receptor beta chains came from one sample sequenced in a study of T cells in Graves' hyperthyroidism and ophthalmopathy. The TCR beta CDR3 regions underwent amplification using RNA transcripts as the source. The HTBI primer set served for first-round RT-PCR of the TCR CDR3. TCRdb reanalysed the multiplex PCR reads using MiXCR and keeps one entry per CDR3 protein. The sample shows around 700,000 distinct CDR3 sequences, 35% of them seen only once. Sequenced material: blood. Receptor source: a woman aged 40 to 49 with Graves' hyperthyroidism.

The rearrangement uses TRBV12-3 or TRBV12-4 and TRBJ2-7; TRBD2 aligns across 10 bases. The V segment lost 5 bases and the J segment 4 bases; nucleotides outside the gene matches: 8. This CDR3 is built from 15 residues. DNA for the CDR3: TGTGCCAGCAGTCCTGCTAGCGGGAGAGGTTACGAGCAGTACTTC. Its translation is CASSPASGRGYEQYF.

J is TRBJ1-1 and V is TRBV20-1; TRBD1 matches at 9 bases. CDR1 is DFQATT and CDR2 is SNEGSKA in the germline V gene (reference sequence). The CDR3 length is 14 residues. The ends lost 0 bases at V and 6 bases at J; junction bases unmatched: 5. This CDR3 is CSARDNRGRPEAFF. Written as DNA, the CDR3 is TGCAGTGCTAGAGATAACAGGGGGCGGCCTGAAGCTTTCTTT.

Regarding this clonotype: This sequence may be a read error, since a much larger clone differs from it by one base. V is TRBV24-1 and J is TRBJ2-7, with 13 bases matching TRBD2. The CDR3 totals 15 residues. Per the germline V gene, CDR1 is KGHDR and CDR2 is SFDVKD. After removal of 3 bases from V and 9 bases from J, the junction contained 7 bases not matched to a gene. The CDR3 protein is CATSDPGTSGVGQYF. DNA of the CDR3: TGTGCCACCAGTGATCCCGGGACTAGCGGGGTCGGGCAGTACTTC.

The chain employs TRBV6-6 and TRBJ1-1; 11 nucleotides match TRBD1. V gave up 8 bases and J gave up 0 bases; unmatched junction bases: 8. Per the germline V gene, CDR1 is MNHNY and CDR2 is SVGAGI (reference sequence). The CDR3 sequence is 16 residues long. The chain's CDR3 is CASSPGQGAMNTEAFF. The CDR3 region has the DNA TGTGCCAGCTCACCTGGACAGGGGGCTATGAACACTGAAGCTTTCTTT.

This clonotype has at least ten counts. The rearrangement uses TRBV6-5 and TRBJ1-2, with unresolved D. V was trimmed by 2 bases and J by 4 bases, leaving 8 bases between them. Germline-derived CDR1 and CDR2 are MNHEY and SVGAGI. The CDR3 covers 13 residues. CDR3 loop: CASSYGSIYGYTF. CDR3 bases: TGTGCCAGCAGTTACGGATCAATCTATGGCTACACCTTC.

V gene TRBV30 combines with J gene TRBJ2-7, with D maybe TRBD2 (6 bases). This CDR3 has 11 amino acids. With 8 bases removed from V and 5 bases from J, the gap between germline ends came to 13 bases. CDR1 and CDR2 (germline): GTSNPN, SVGIG (reference sequence). As DNA, the CDR3 is TGTGCCCTAGGGACTTTCGACGAGCAGTACTTC. Translation: CALGTFDEQYF.

This clonotype has just a few counts. V and J are TRBV19 and TRBJ2-7; D is unclear. This CDR3 is 14 amino acids long. V was shortened by 4 bases and J by 0 bases, with 10 bases between the two germline ends. CDR1 and CDR2 (germline): LNHDA, SQIVND (reference sequence). The CDR3 reads CASSRQQSSYEQYF. Written as DNA, the CDR3 is TGTGCCAGTAGTAGGCAGCAATCCTCCTACGAGCAGTACTTC.

This clonotype was counted only a few times. V is TRBV2 and J is TRBJ1-2; no clear D. The CDR3 loop spans 13 amino acids. The germline V and J ends were trimmed by 2 bases and 8 bases, with 12 bases remaining between them. Germline CDR1 reads SNHLY; CDR2 reads FYNNEI. The CDR3 spells CASSEREGSGYTF. CDR3 DNA sequence: TGTGCCAGCAGTGAACGAGAGGGCAGCGGCTACACCTTC.

In this sample, this clonotype turned up a few times. V and J are TRBV4-3 and TRBJ1-5; D gene uncertain. The CDR3 loop spans 15 amino acids. Germline V gene sequence: CDR1 LGHNA, CDR2 YSLEER. Trimming removed 0 bases at V and 7 bases at J, with 13 bases between. The CDR3 sequence is CASSQDLNHMQPQHF. CDR3 coding DNA: TGCGCCAGCAGCCAAGATTTGAACCACATGCAGCCCCAGCATTTT.

Only a few counts were recorded for this clonotype. The CDR3 spells CASSQDRNVWEGYTF. The CDR3, as DNA: TGCGCCAGCAGCCAAGATAGAAACGTCTGGGAAGGCTACACCTTC. The V gene is TRBV4-1, the J gene TRBJ1-2, with D unresolved. The CDR3 is 15 amino acids. Germline V gene lookup returns CDR1 MGHRA and CDR2 YSYEKL. The ends were cut back, 0 bases at V and 8 bases at J, with 16 bases in the middle.

Notes on this clonotype: An end of the junction differs from the germline gene, which may be a read error. This rearrangement joins TRBV7-3 to TRBJ1-2, with 10 bases aligning to TRBD1. The CDR3 loop spans 15 amino acids. Germline V gene data show CDR1 as SGHTA and CDR2 as FQGTGA. In nucleotides, the CDR3 is TGCGCCAGCAGCTACGCCGGGACAGGGGCTGGTGGCTACACCTTC. Its protein is CASSYAGTGAGGYTF.

The chain joins TRBV5-1 to TRBJ2-7; tentatively, D is TRBD2 (5 bases). Trimming shortened V by 4 bases and J by 7 bases, and 21 bases separated the two germline ends. CDR3 length equals 15 residues. Germline V gene data show CDR1 as SGHRS and CDR2 as YFSETQ. CDR3 sequence (DNA): TGCGCCAGCAGCCCCCAGGAGGAGACCTACAATGAGCAGTACTTC. It translates to CASSPQEETYNEQYF.

This clonotype was seen ten or more times. The rearrangement uses TRBV5-1 and TRBJ1-2, with D unresolved. The CDR3 is 15 residues long. The germline V gene encodes CDR1 SGHRS and CDR2 YFSETQ. Trimming left V 0 bases short and J 0 bases short, with 9 bases between. DNA of the CDR3: TGCGCCAGCAGCTTGGACCCGGGCCCTAACTATGGCTACACCTTC. The encoded protein is CASSLDPGPNYGYTF.

This clonotype was seen repeatedly, ten times or more. This sequence joins TRBV20-1 and TRBJ2-7; D unresolved. This CDR3 has 11 amino acids. CDR1 DFQATT and CDR2 SNEGSKA come from the germline V gene (reference sequence). The V gene lost 3 bases and the J gene lost 3 bases, with 6 bases spanning the gap. This CDR3 reads CSARENYEQYF. Written as DNA, the CDR3 is TGCAGTGCTAGGGAGAACTACGAGCAGTACTTC.

In this sample, this clonotype turned up a few times. In DNA form, the CDR3 reads TGTGCCAGTATCCCCCGGAAGAGGGCTTACGAGCAGTACTTC. Its translation: CASIPRKRAYEQYF. The chain joins TRBV19 to TRBJ2-7; D might be TRBD2 (5 bases). CDR1 LNHDA and CDR2 SQIVND come from the germline V gene (reference sequence). CDR3 length equals 14 residues. V lost 7 bases to trimming and J lost 4 bases, with 17 bases between them.

This chain uses TRBV10-3 with TRBJ2-7; the match to TRBD1 covers 12 bases. The germline V gene has CDR1 ENHRY and CDR2 SYGVKD. This CDR3 comprises 14 residues. V shed 6 bases, J shed 6 bases, and the junction held 6 bases outside the gene matches. CDR3 DNA: TGTGCCATCAGGACCGGGACAGGGGGCCTCGAGCAGTACTTC. As protein: CAIRTGTGGLEQYF.

A word on this clonotype: The junction departs from germline at one end; a sequencing error may be responsible. This chain joins TRBV7-9 and TRBJ1-5, with no clear D. CDR1 is SEHNR, CDR2 FQNEAQ, per germline (reference sequence). The length of the CDR3 is 15 residues. CDR3 sequence reads: CASSGSSGGNEPQHF. For the CDR3, the DNA is TGTGCCAGCAGCGGGAGTAGCGGTGGCAATGAGCCCCAGCATTTT.

This clonotype was picked up a small number of times. The chain combines TRBV6-5 with TRBJ1-3; 7 positions agree with TRBD1. Unmatched junction bases numbered 5, after V lost 6 bases and J lost 0 bases. Germline V CDR1 and CDR2: MNHEY, SVGAGI. CDR3 length: 15 residues. As DNA, the CDR3 is TGTGCCAGCAGGAAACAGGGGTACTCTGGAAACACCATATATTTT. Translating it yields CASRKQGYSGNTIYF.